The 27 T cell receptor beta chains below were found in one sample sequenced in a study of blood T cell repertoires in COVID-19. TCRdb keeps only in-frame clones here, not all; method: immunoSEQ multiplex PCR. The top ten hold under 2% of the sample, which has 440,000 or so clones, around 91% seen once. The sequenced sample was peripheral blood. These TCRs come from a woman aged 40 to 50 with COVID-19, enrolled during active disease.

The rearrangement joins TRBV5-1 to TRBJ2-7, with TRBD2 matching 10 bases. The V segment lost 4 bases and the J segment 3 bases; nucleotides outside the gene matches: 7. The CDR3 totals 15 residues. The germline gives CDR1 SGHRS, CDR2 YFSETQ. CDR3 DNA: TGCGCCAGCAGCCCTCTAGCGGGAGAAGGCTACGAGCAGTACTTC. It translates to CASSPLAGEGYEQYF.

This rearrangement joins TRBV7-2 to TRBJ1-4; 7 bases match TRBD1. The CDR3 runs 18 residues. V lost 2 bases and J lost 7; bases outside the gene matches: 16. Per the germline V gene, CDR1 is SGHTA and CDR2 is FQGNSA. The CDR3 DNA sequence: TGTGCCAGCAGCTTAAGATGGGGACAGCCAATTGGGGGTGAAAAACTGTTTTTT. As protein: CASSLRWGQPIGGEKLFF.

The chain uses TRBV5-1 and TRBJ2-3, with TRBD2 matching 7 bases. The germline CDR1 and CDR2 sequences are SGHRS and YFSETQ. This CDR3 comprises 14 residues. Trimming removed 4 bases from V and 4 bases from J; junction bases left unmatched: 6. The chain's CDR3 is CASSGGREADTQYF. CDR3 sequence (DNA): TGCGCCAGCAGCGGAGGGAGGGAGGCAGATACGCAGTATTTT.

V is TRBV7-2 and J is TRBJ2-1; 7 bases match TRBD2. Losses at the gene ends were 5 bases for V and 8 bases for J; bases not matched to a gene: 6. The CDR3 length is 13 residues. Germline lookup yields CDR1 SGHTA and CDR2 FQGNSA. The CDR3 coding sequence is TGTGCCAGCAGCCGGGAGGCGGGGGATGAGCAGTTCTTC. This sequence encodes CASSREAGDEQFF.

V usage is TRBV28 and J usage is TRBJ1-4, with 10 positions matching TRBD1. The V segment lost 6 bases and the J segment 5 bases; nucleotides outside the gene matches: 6. The CDR3 consists of 15 residues. In germline, CDR1 is MDHEN, CDR2 SYDVKM. The CDR3 spells CASSRQGAQNEKLFF. The DNA for the CDR3 is TGTGCCAGCAGCAGACAGGGGGCACAAAATGAAAAACTGTTTTTT.

This rearrangement joins TRBV7-9 to TRBJ2-7, with 7 bases matching TRBD1. V lost 5 bases, J lost 6 bases, and 10 bases stayed unmatched. This CDR3 contains 14 residues. Germline values: CDR1 SEHNR, CDR2 FQNEAQ (reference sequence). The CDR3 spells CASSPPGYRGEQYF. The CDR3 DNA is TGTGCCAGCAGCCCGCCAGGATACAGGGGCGAGCAGTACTTC.

This chain joins TRBV28 and TRBJ1-6; D perhaps matches TRBD1 (5 bases). Germline V lookup: CDR1 MDHEN, CDR2 SYDVKM. V was shortened by 7 bases and J by 7 bases, with 17 bases between the two germline ends. The CDR3 contains 15 residues. CDR3 residues: CASNQQDPLNSPLHF. CDR3 sequence (DNA): TGTGCCAGCAACCAACAGGACCCTTTGAATTCACCCCTCCACTTT.

This clone has a handful of counts. The chain links TRBV18 to TRBJ2-7, with 9 bases that match TRBD1. The germline CDR1 and CDR2 sequences are KGHSH and LQKENI. This CDR3 is built from 16 residues. V trimming: 4 bases; J trimming: 0 bases; junction bases outside the gene matches: 7. The CDR3 bases are TGTGCCAGCTCACGTGGACAGGGGATCAGCTCCTACGAGCAGTACTTC. Translated: CASSRGQGISSYEQYF.

The chain is built from TRBV28 and TRBJ1-2; maybe TRBD1 (6 bases). Germline CDR1 and CDR2: MDHEN and SYDVKM. Trimming cost V 4 bases and J 7 bases, with 19 bases left between them. This CDR3 is 15 amino acids long. The CDR3 reads CASSSPVPGARGYTF. CDR3 nucleotides: TGTGCCAGCAGTTCGCCCGTCCCAGGGGCGCGTGGCTACACCTTC.

The rearrangement links TRBV7-2 to TRBJ2-1; maybe TRBD2 (7 bases). The CDR3 runs 15 residues. Trimming took off 3 bases at V and 5 bases at J, with 14 bases between the two ends. In germline, CDR1 is SGHTA, CDR2 FQGNSA. The CDR3 loop reads CASSFGGGRDNEQFF. As DNA, the CDR3 is TGTGCCAGCAGCTTTGGCGGGGGCAGGGACAATGAGCAGTTCTTC.

The chain recombines TRBV29-1 with TRBJ2-1; possible D gene TRBD1, 5 bases. The CDR3 covers 15 residues. CDR1 is SQVTM, CDR2 ANQGSEA, per germline. Trimming cost V 5 bases and J 8 bases, with 22 bases left between them. The CDR3 loop reads CSVPPWGNGLDEQFF. The CDR3 DNA follows: TGCAGCGTTCCGCCCTGGGGCAACGGTCTGGATGAGCAGTTCTTC.

This chain joins TRBV19 and TRBJ1-1; 9 bases match TRBD1. V trimming: 7 bases; J trimming: 4 bases; junction bases outside the gene matches: 7. Germline V gene sequence: CDR1 LNHDA, CDR2 SQIVND (reference sequence). This CDR3 region has 14 residues. CDR3 coding DNA: TGTGCCAGTACCGTGACAGGGGGAAGCACTGAAGCTTTCTTT. Protein: CASTVTGGSTEAFF.

The chain combines TRBV5-1 with TRBJ2-1; 8 nucleotides match TRBD1. The CDR3 spans 15 residues. With V trimmed by 3 bases and J by 5 bases, 7 bases remained unmatched. Germline V CDR1 and CDR2: SGHRS, YFSETQ. The CDR3 protein is CASSSDRGPNNEQFF. CDR3 nucleotides: TGCGCCAGCAGCTCTGACAGGGGTCCCAACAATGAGCAGTTCTTC.

The chain has TRBV7-9 and TRBJ1-5, with D perhaps matching TRBD1 (5 bases). This CDR3 has 15 residues. Germline CDR1 reads SEHNR; CDR2 reads FQNEAQ (reference sequence). Deletions cut 5 bases from V and 4 bases from J, with 15 bases between. The CDR3 nucleotides are TGTGCCAGCAGCCCCCTGGGCCAGGGAAATCAGCCCCAGCATTTT. Protein product: CASSPLGQGNQPQHF.

The chain is built from TRBV7-9 and TRBJ2-7, with 7 nucleotides matching TRBD1. V shed 4 bases, J shed 3 bases, and the junction held 12 bases outside the gene matches. The germline CDR1 and CDR2 sequences are SEHNR and FQNEAQ (reference sequence). The CDR3 has 16 amino acids. The CDR3: CASSSRTGLGDYEQYF. CDR3 DNA: TGTGCCAGCAGCTCCCGGACAGGCCTAGGGGACTACGAGCAGTACTTC.

This clone showed up just once. The identical CDR3 is also encoded by other nucleotide sequences in the sample. The rearrangement joins TRBV4-3 to TRBJ2-1; 9 bases align to TRBD2. V was clipped by 3 bases and J by 6 bases; unmatched bases: 9. The CDR3 covers 16 residues. Germline CDR1 and CDR2: LGHNA and YSLEER. DNA of the CDR3: TGCGCCAGCAGCCACGCGGGCGGGGGGGAGGGCAATGAGCAGTTCTTC. Its protein is CASSHAGGGEGNEQFF.

The chain couples TRBV6-2 or TRBV6-3 to TRBJ1-1; D is unclear. This CDR3 contains 13 residues. The germline V gene has CDR1 MNHEY and CDR2 SVGEGT. V was cut by 6 bases and J by 6 bases, with 14 bases left in between. The CDR3 bases are TGTGCCAGCAGCCGAGACGGGATCTCTGAAGCTTTCTTT. The encoded protein is CASSRDGISEAFF.

The genes are TRBV9 and TRBJ2-1, with D uncertain. This CDR3 comprises 15 residues. Germline-derived CDR1 and CDR2 are SGDLS and YYNGEE. V lost 4 bases and J lost 5, with 16 bases in between. CDR3 amino acids: CASSPRSGGHNEQFF. The CDR3 nucleotides read TGTGCCAGCAGCCCCCGGAGTGGCGGTCACAATGAGCAGTTCTTC.

This chain links TRBV6-6 with TRBJ1-6; D perhaps matches TRBD1 (6 bases). Between the trimmed V and J ends, which lost 0 bases and 2 bases, there was a span of 8 bases. This CDR3 has 16 amino acids. Germline lookup yields CDR1 MNHNY and CDR2 SVGAGI (reference sequence). The CDR3 reads CASSYSGQPYNSPLHF. DNA of the CDR3: TGTGCCAGCAGTTACTCAGGACAGCCCTATAATTCACCCCTCCACTTT.

The chain joins TRBV28 to TRBJ1-1; maybe TRBD1 (6 bases). Per the germline V gene, CDR1 is MDHEN and CDR2 is SYDVKM. This CDR3 has 12 residues. V was trimmed by 4 bases and J by 8 bases, leaving 11 bases between them. The CDR3 sequence: CASSSPDSEAFF. CDR3 DNA: TGTGCCAGCAGTTCACCGGACAGCGAAGCTTTCTTT.

The CDR3 region has the DNA TGTGCCAGCAGCCCCCGGGACATTAGCACAGATACGCAGTATTTT. It yields the protein CASSPRDISTDTQYF. The rearrangement links TRBV13 to TRBJ2-3, with D perhaps TRBD1 (6 bases). Trimming cost V 5 bases and J 0 bases, with 12 bases left between them. The germline V gene encodes CDR1 PRHDT and CDR2 FYEKMQ (reference sequence). This CDR3 contains 15 residues.

This clone was seen a handful of times. The chain combines TRBV7-2 with TRBJ1-2; a weak D match, TRBD1 (5 bases). There are 15 residues in the CDR3. Trimming removed 2 bases from V and 2 bases from J, with 12 bases in between. Germline loops: CDR1 SGHTA, CDR2 FQGNSA. This CDR3 reads CASSLIPDSNYGYTF. For the CDR3, the DNA is TGTGCCAGCAGCTTAATTCCCGACAGCAACTATGGCTACACCTTC.

This clone has more than one count but fewer than ten. This chain connects TRBV7-9 to TRBJ2-2; TRBD1 aligns across 7 bases. Looked up from germline, CDR1 is SEHNR and CDR2 is FQNEAQ (reference sequence). The length of the CDR3 is 14 residues. J gave up 6 bases and V 6 bases, and 7 bases lay outside the gene matches. The CDR3 is CASSLQGNAGELFF. The CDR3 nucleotides read TGTGCCAGCAGTCTACAGGGGAATGCCGGGGAGCTGTTTTTT.

The CDR3 reads CASSGSGNTIYF. The DNA for the CDR3 is TGTGCCAGCTCAGGCTCTGGAAACACCATATATTTT. J is TRBJ1-3 and V is TRBV2; D uncertain. CDR3 length equals 12 residues. Germline V gene sequence: CDR1 SNHLY, CDR2 FYNNEI. V was trimmed by 8 bases and J by 0 bases, leaving 5 bases between them.

This clone came up a few times. The gene calls are TRBV4-1 and TRBJ1-1, with D unresolved. This CDR3 spans 17 amino acids. V dropped 1 base and J dropped 1 base, with 16 bases sitting between them. In germline, CDR1 is MGHRA, CDR2 YSYEKL. CDR3 bases: TGCGCCAGCAGCCAAGTCGGACTAACCGCAGCGAACACTGAAGCTTTCTTT. It specifies CASSQVGLTAANTEAFF.

This clone has only a few counts. This CDR3 is also generated by other DNA sequences in the sample. CDR3 in DNA: TGTGCCAGTAGTATCCGCCAGGGGGACGGCTACACCTTC. Amino acids: CASSIRQGDGYTF. The genes are TRBV19 and TRBJ1-2; 7 nucleotides line up with TRBD1. Looked up from germline, CDR1 is LNHDA and CDR2 is SQIVND (reference sequence). The CDR3 covers 13 residues. The trim removed 3 bases at V and 8 bases at J, leaving 6 bases unmatched.

The chain carries TRBV10-3 and TRBJ2-1, with D perhaps matching TRBD1 (6 bases). The CDR3 has 17 amino acids. Germline V lookup: CDR1 ENHRY, CDR2 SYGVKD. Trimming removed 5 bases from V and 7 bases from J, with 24 bases in between. In DNA, the CDR3 is TGTGCCATCAGTACTAAGTTGACAGGAGTGTTCAGTAATGAGCAGTTCTTC. This encodes CAISTKLTGVFSNEQFF.